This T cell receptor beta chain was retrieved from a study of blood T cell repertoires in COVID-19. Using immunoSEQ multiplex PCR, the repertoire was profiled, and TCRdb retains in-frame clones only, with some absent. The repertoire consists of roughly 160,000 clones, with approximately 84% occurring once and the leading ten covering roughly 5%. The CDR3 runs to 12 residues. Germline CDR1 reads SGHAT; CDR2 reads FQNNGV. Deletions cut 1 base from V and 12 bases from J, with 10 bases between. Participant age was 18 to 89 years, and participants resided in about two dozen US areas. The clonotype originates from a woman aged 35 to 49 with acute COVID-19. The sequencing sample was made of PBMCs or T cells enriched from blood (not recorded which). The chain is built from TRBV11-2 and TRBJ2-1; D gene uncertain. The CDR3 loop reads CASSLGRTGQFF. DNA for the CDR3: TGTGCCAGCAGCTTAGGGCGAACGGGGCAGTTCTTC.